The 7 T cell receptor beta chains reported below all come from one sample, sequenced in a study of cytotoxic CD8 clonotypes in ibrutinib-treated CLL. The method was immunoSEQ multiplex PCR; TCRdb's version includes in-frame clones alone and lacks a portion of them. The sample includes some 130,000 clones, 70% to 90% of them seen just once. The sequencing used PBMCs, collected after 24 months of ibrutinib treatment. All receptors come from a human donor with chronic lymphocytic leukemia.

The V gene is TRBV28, the J gene TRBJ1-2; TRBD1 might be the D (5 bases). This CDR3 has 13 amino acids. The V end was cut by 9 bases, the J end by 1 base, with 12 bases between. The V gene's germline CDR1 is MDHEN and CDR2 SYDVKM. CDR3 residues: CARGTSSNYGYTF. CDR3 DNA: TGTGCCAGGGGGACTAGTAGTAACTATGGCTACACCTTC.

This clone was counted a few times. Within the sample, other DNA sequences also encode this same CDR3. The chain employs TRBV7-9 and TRBJ1-5; TRBD1 might be the D (5 bases). With 1 base removed from V and 7 bases from J, the gap between germline ends came to 8 bases. The germline V gene has CDR1 SEHNR and CDR2 FQNEAQ (reference sequence). CDR3 length equals 13 residues. The CDR3 sequence is CASSLEGRQPQHF. The CDR3 DNA sequence: TGTGCCAGCAGCTTAGAGGGGCGACAGCCCCAGCATTTT.

The chain carries TRBV7-2 and TRBJ2-5; a possible D gene is TRBD1 (6 bases). Germline loops: CDR1 SGHTA, CDR2 FQGNSA. The CDR3 has 15 residues. V lost 5 bases to trimming and J lost 6 bases, with 19 bases between them. CDR3 nucleotide sequence: TGTGCCAGCAGCGCAACTCCGGAGACAGGAAAGACCCAGTACTTC. This gives the protein CASSATPETGKTQYF.

Many counts were recorded for this clone. The sample contains more than one DNA sequence encoding this CDR3. The chain uses TRBV4-1 and TRBJ1-5; TRBD1 agrees at 7 bases. Germline CDR1 MGHRA, CDR2 YSYEKL. V lost 3 bases, J lost 3 bases, and 5 bases stayed unmatched. The CDR3 contains 15 residues. CDR3 in DNA: TGCGCCAGCAGCCACGCGGGGACAGTCAATCAGCCCCAGCATTTT. It is translated as CASSHAGTVNQPQHF.

The chain uses TRBV7-8 and TRBJ1-5; D unclear. Per germline, CDR1 SGHVS and CDR2 FQNEAQ. Between the trimmed V and J ends, which lost 0 bases and 1 base, there was a span of 7 bases. The CDR3 covers 15 residues. The CDR3 DNA sequence: TGTGCCAGCAGCTTAGCGCGAGGGAGCAATCAGCCCCAGCATTTT. This codes for CASSLARGSNQPQHF.

V usage is TRBV5-6 and J usage is TRBJ1-2, with D possibly matching TRBD1 (6 bases). CDR1 and CDR2 from the germline V gene are SGHDT and YYEEEE. This CDR3 comprises 16 residues. Trimming took 4 bases from V and 4 from J, leaving 20 bases between them. The CDR3 nucleotides are TGTGCCAGCAGCCACATTGACCGACAGGCCTTCTATGGCTACACCTTC. Protein sequence: CASSHIDRQAFYGYTF.

V is TRBV27 and J is TRBJ2-3, with TRBD2 matching 7 bases. The CDR3 contains 15 residues. In germline, CDR1 is MNHEY, CDR2 SMNVEV (reference sequence). J lost 6 bases, V lost 2 bases, and 8 bases had no gene match. The CDR3 region is CASSLAGLSVDTQYF. The CDR3 DNA reads TGTGCCAGCAGTTTAGCGGGACTATCTGTGGATACGCAGTATTTT.